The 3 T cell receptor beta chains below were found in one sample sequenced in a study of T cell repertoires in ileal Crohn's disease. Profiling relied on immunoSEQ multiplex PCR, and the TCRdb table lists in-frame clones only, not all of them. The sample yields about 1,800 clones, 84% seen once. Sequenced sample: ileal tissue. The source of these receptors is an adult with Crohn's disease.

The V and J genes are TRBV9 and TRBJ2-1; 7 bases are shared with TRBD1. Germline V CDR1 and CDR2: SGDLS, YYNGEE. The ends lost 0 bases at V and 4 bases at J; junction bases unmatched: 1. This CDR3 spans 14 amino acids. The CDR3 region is CASSVEDRYNEQFF. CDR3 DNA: TGTGCCAGCAGCGTAGAGGACAGGTACAATGAGCAGTTCTTC.

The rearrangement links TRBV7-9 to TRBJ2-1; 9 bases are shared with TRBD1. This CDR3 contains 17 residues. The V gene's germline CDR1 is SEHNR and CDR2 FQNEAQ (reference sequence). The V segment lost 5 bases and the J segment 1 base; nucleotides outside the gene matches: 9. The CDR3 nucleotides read TGTGCCAGCAGCCCAAATAGGGGGACAGGGTCCTACAATGAGCAGTTCTTC. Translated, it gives CASSPNRGTGSYNEQFF.

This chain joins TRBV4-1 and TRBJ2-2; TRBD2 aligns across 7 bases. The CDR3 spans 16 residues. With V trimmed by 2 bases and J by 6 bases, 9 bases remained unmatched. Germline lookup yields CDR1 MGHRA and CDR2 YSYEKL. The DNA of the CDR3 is TGCGCCAGCAGCCAAACTCCCGGGGGGTCGTCCGGGGAGCTGTTTTTT. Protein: CASSQTPGGSSGELFF.